The clone carrying this TCR beta chain has only a few counts. Antigen: not known. 60 Vbeta and 13 Jbeta primers were used in PCR. Using immunoSEQ multiplex PCR, the repertoire was profiled, and TCRdb retains in-frame clones only, with some absent. The data hold 75,000 to 90,000 clones, with 60% to 80% observed a single time. From germline, CDR1 is SGHVS and CDR2 FNYEAQ. The CDR3 consists of 14 residues. The ends were cut back, 1 base at V and 2 bases at J, with 9 bases in the middle. This specimen belongs to a study of cytomegalovirus exposure and HLA in healthy donors. About the research overall: Early release data held 85 million or so unique TCRs from HLA-typed donors. Study-wide results and limits: In a later analysis, a genetic analysis reported fewer productive-TCR N-insertions in an Asian-associated ancestry cluster than the cohort average. Highly shared sequence variants in one cluster were likely a sequencing artifact. With DRB1 most and HLA-C fewest, TCR association rates differed between HLA loci in a later analysis.

The sample was PBMCs. This receptor was identified in a man aged 45-65 years in good health and CMV-seronegative. The rearrangement uses TRBV7-6 and TRBJ2-7; D unclear. CDR3 protein: CASSLGEKAYEQYF. The CDR3 DNA follows: TGTGCCAGCAGCTTAGGAGAAAAAGCCTACGAGCAGTACTTC.